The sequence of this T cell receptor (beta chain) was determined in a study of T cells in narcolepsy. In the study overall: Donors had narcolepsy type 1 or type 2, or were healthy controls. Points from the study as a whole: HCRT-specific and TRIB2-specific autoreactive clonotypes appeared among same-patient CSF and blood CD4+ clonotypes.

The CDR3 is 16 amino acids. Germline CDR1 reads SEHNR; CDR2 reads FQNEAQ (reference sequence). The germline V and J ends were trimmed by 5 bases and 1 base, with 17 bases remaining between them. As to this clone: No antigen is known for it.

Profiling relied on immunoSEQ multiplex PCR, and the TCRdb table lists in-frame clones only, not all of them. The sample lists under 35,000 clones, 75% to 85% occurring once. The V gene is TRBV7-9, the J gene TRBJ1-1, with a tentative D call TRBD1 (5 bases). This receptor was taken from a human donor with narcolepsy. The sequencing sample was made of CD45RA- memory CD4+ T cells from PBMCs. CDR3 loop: CASSPSGRGTNTEAFF. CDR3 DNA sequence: TGTGCCAGCAGCCCCAGTGGTAGGGGAACGAACACTGAAGCTTTCTTT.